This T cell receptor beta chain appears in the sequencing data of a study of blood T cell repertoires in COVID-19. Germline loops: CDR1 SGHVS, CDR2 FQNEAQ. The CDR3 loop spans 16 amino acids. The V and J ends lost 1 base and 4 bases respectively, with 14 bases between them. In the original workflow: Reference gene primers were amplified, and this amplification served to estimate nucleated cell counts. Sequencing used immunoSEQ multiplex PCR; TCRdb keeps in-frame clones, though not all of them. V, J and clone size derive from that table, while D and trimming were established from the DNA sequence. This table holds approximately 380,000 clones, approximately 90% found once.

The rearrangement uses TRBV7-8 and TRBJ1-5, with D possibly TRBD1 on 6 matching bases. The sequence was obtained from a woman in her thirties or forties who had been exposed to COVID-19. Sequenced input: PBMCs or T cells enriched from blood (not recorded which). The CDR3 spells CASSLEGAGVNQPQHF. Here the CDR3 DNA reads TGTGCCAGCAGCTTAGAGGGTGCAGGGGTTAATCAGCCCCAGCATTTT.